Presented here are 11 T cell receptor beta chains from one specimen sequenced in a study of cytomegalovirus exposure and HLA in healthy donors. Primers for the PCR totalled 60 Vbeta and 13 Jbeta. The table came from immunoSEQ multiplex PCR; TCRdb's copy has only in-frame clones and leaves some out. Of approximately 150,000 clones in the sample, approximately 83% were seen once. The sample taken for sequencing was PBMCs. These TCRs come from a middle-aged woman in good health and CMV-seronegative.

In nucleotides, the CDR3 is TGTGCCAGCAGCCAAGGGATGGGTAGCGGGGGTACCGTTCAGTTCTTC. Translating gives CASSQGMGSGGTVQFF. The chain uses TRBV14 and TRBJ2-1, with TRBD2 identical over 9 bases. J gave up 13 bases and V 1 base, and 14 bases lay outside the gene matches. This CDR3 has 16 residues. Germline CDR1 reads SGHDN; CDR2 reads FVKESK.

Details on this clone: An end of the junction does not agree with germline; a read error may underlie this. The chain couples TRBV10-3 to TRBJ2-6; 7 bases map to TRBD1. Germline V lookup: CDR1 ENHRY, CDR2 SYGVKD. This CDR3 region has 16 residues. This chain's CDR3 is CASSEGASSGANVLTF. Written as DNA, the CDR3 is TGTGCCAGCAGTGAGGGGGCTAGCTCTGGGGCCAACGTCCTGACTTTC.

This clone has just a few counts. The chain has TRBV5-1 and TRBJ1-5, with D perhaps TRBD1 (6 bases). The ends were cut back, 4 bases at V and 0 bases at J, with 11 bases in the middle. Germline assignment: CDR1 SGHRS and CDR2 YFSETQ. This CDR3 has 15 residues. The CDR3 region is CASSPGQYSNQPQHF. The CDR3, as DNA: TGCGCCAGCAGCCCCGGACAGTATAGCAATCAGCCCCAGCATTTT.

The chain couples TRBV7-9 to TRBJ1-2; 8 positions agree with TRBD1. From germline, CDR1 is SEHNR and CDR2 FQNEAQ (reference sequence). Germline trimming cut 4 bases from V and 3 bases from J; bases unmatched to any gene: 10. The CDR3 sequence is 16 residues long. The CDR3 region is CASSSPDRAQYYGYTF. The CDR3 DNA sequence: TGTGCCAGCAGCTCACCGGACAGGGCGCAATACTATGGCTACACCTTC.

The chain has TRBV18 and TRBJ1-4; no clear D. The CDR3 length is 14 residues. Trimming left V 2 bases short and J 7 bases short, with 11 bases between. Germline V lookup: CDR1 KGHSH, CDR2 LQKENI. The CDR3 is CASSPREEGEKLFF. CDR3 nucleotides: TGTGCCAGCTCACCAAGGGAAGAGGGTGAAAAACTGTTTTTT. Looking up the rest from reference TRBV18 and TRBJ1-4 gives the full variable domain: NAGVMQNPRHLVRRRGQEARLRCSPMKGHSHVYWYRQLPEEGLKFMVYLQKENIIDESGMPKERFSAEFPKEGPSILRIQQVVRGDSAAYFCASSPREEGEKLFFGSGTQLSVL.

This clone appeared once. This chain joins TRBV6-4 and TRBJ1-1; no reliable D call. Germline V lookup: CDR1 MRHNA, CDR2 SNTAGT. Between the trimmed V and J ends, which lost 4 bases and 1 base, there was a span of 7 bases. The CDR3 is made up of 13 amino acids. CDR3 region: CASSVGQNTEAFF. CDR3 sequence (DNA): TGTGCCAGCAGTGTTGGGCAGAACACTGAAGCTTTCTTT.

This clone was recorded only once. This rearrangement joins TRBV2 to TRBJ2-7, with 11 bases matching TRBD2. Losses at the gene ends were 6 bases for V and 2 bases for J; bases not matched to a gene: 6. CDR3 length equals 15 residues. Looked up from germline, CDR1 is SNHLY and CDR2 is FYNNEI. Written as DNA, the CDR3 is TGTGCCAGCAGCCCCGTACTAGCGGGGGCCTACGAGCAGTACTTC. The encoded protein is CASSPVLAGAYEQYF.

The rearrangement links TRBV2 to TRBJ2-1, with 9 nucleotides matching TRBD1. The V gene's germline CDR1 is SNHLY and CDR2 FYNNEI. This CDR3 comprises 14 residues. After removal of 6 bases from V and 4 bases from J, the junction contained 4 bases not matched to a gene. The CDR3 reads CASSPGQGYNEQFF. CDR3 sequence (DNA): TGTGCCAGCAGCCCGGGACAGGGATACAATGAGCAGTTCTTC.

The V and J genes are TRBV28 and TRBJ2-7, with 8 bases identical to TRBD2. The junction had 13 bases not matched to a gene; V was cut back by 6 bases and J by 6 bases. The CDR3 has 15 amino acids. Germline V gives CDR1 MDHEN, CDR2 SYDVKM. CDR3 region: CASRPGGGKGSEQYF. Here the CDR3 DNA reads TGTGCCAGCAGACCCGGGGGGGGAAAGGGAAGCGAGCAGTACTTC.

The rearrangement uses TRBV6-1 and TRBJ1-5; 9 bases line up with TRBD1. Germline CDR1 reads MNHNS; CDR2 reads SASEGT. J lost 7 bases, V lost 2 bases, and 15 bases had no gene match. The length of the CDR3 is 18 residues. The CDR3 coding sequence is TGTGCCAGCAGTGAAACTTTGGGACAGGGTCCCCGGTCCCAGCCCCAGCATTTT. Its translation: CASSETLGQGPRSQPQHF.

The gene calls are TRBV7-2 and TRBJ2-7, with D perhaps matching TRBD2 (5 bases). The germline CDR1 and CDR2 sequences are SGHTA and FQGNSA. CDR3 size: 11 residues. Trimming left V 2 bases short and J 12 bases short, with 11 bases between. CDR3 nucleotide sequence: TGTGCCAGCAGCTTAACCGGGGAGTGGTACTTC. Translated: CASSLTGEWYF.